Each of the 20 T cell receptor beta chains below was sequenced from the same sample in a study of blood T cell repertoires in COVID-19. Using immunoSEQ multiplex PCR, the repertoire was profiled, and TCRdb retains in-frame clones only, with some absent. The profile covers nearly 250,000 clones, with roughly 86% appearing a single time and 1.5% to 2% taken by the ten largest. The sequenced sample consisted of peripheral blood. The receptor source for this set is a woman aged 55-70 years who had recovered from COVID-19.

V usage is TRBV11-1 and J usage is TRBJ1-2; 7 bases align to TRBD1. After removal of 4 bases from V and 0 bases from J, the junction contained 5 bases not matched to a gene. The CDR3 has 15 amino acids. CDR1 is SGHAT, CDR2 FQDESV, per germline (reference sequence). CDR3 region: CASSSRQGANYGYTF. CDR3 bases: TGTGCCAGCAGCTCGCGTCAGGGGGCTAACTATGGCTACACCTTC. Looking up the rest from reference TRBV11-1 and TRBJ1-2 gives the full variable domain: EAEVAQSPRYKITEKSQAVAFWCDPISGHATLYWYRQILGQGPELLVQFQDESVVDDSQLPKDRFSAERLKGVDSTLKIQPAELGDSAMYLCASSSRQGANYGYTFGSGTRLTVV.

The rearrangement joins TRBV6-1 to TRBJ2-4; 11 nucleotides line up with TRBD2. This CDR3 has 18 residues. Trimming removed 2 bases from V and 2 bases from J; junction bases left unmatched: 8. From germline, CDR1 is MNHNS and CDR2 SASEGT. The chain's CDR3 is CASSELSGGAGTKNIQYF. CDR3 nucleotide sequence: TGTGCCAGCAGTGAACTTAGCGGGGGGGCTGGAACCAAAAACATTCAGTACTTC.

CDR3 sequence reads: CATSRQGKEGETQYF. The CDR3 region has the DNA TGTGCCACCAGCAGGCAGGGTAAGGAGGGAGAGACCCAGTACTTC. The chain joins TRBV15 to TRBJ2-5; TRBD2 is a possible D gene (6 bases). CDR1 is LNHNV, CDR2 YYDKDF, per germline (reference sequence). There are 15 residues in the CDR3. The ends were cut back, 3 bases at V and 4 bases at J, with 15 bases in the middle. The whole variable domain, filled in from reference TRBV15 and TRBJ2-5, reads DAMVIQNPRYQVTQFGKPVTLSCSQTLNHNVMYWYQQKSSQAPKLLFHYYDKDFNNEADTPDNFQSRRPNTSFCFLDIRSPGLGDTAMYLCATSRQGKEGETQYFGPGTRLLVL.

V and J are TRBV7-3 and TRBJ2-3; 15 bases map to TRBD2. The junction had 6 bases not matched to a gene; V was cut back by 4 bases and J by 4 bases. Germline CDR1 reads SGHTA; CDR2 reads FQGTGA. This CDR3 spans 17 amino acids. CDR3 sequence reads: CASSSGLAGGRADTQYF. DNA for the CDR3: TGTGCCAGCAGCTCGGGACTAGCGGGGGGCCGGGCAGATACGCAGTATTTT.

The rearrangement joins TRBV7-2 to TRBJ2-7; 13 bases line up with TRBD2. J gave up 2 bases and V 7 bases, and 8 bases lay outside the gene matches. This CDR3 has 16 residues. The V gene's germline CDR1 is SGHTA and CDR2 FQGNSA. The DNA of the CDR3 is TGTGCCAGCACCAAGCGCGGGACTAGCGGGACCTACGAGCAGTACTTC. This encodes CASTKRGTSGTYEQYF.

This sequence joins TRBV19 and TRBJ2-5; TRBD2 is a possible D gene (5 bases). Trimming cost V 1 base and J 5 bases, with 8 bases left between them. Per the germline V gene, CDR1 is LNHDA and CDR2 is SQIVND (reference sequence). The CDR3 contains 13 residues. The CDR3 spells CASSIVGMETQYF. CDR3 nucleotide sequence: TGTGCCAGTAGTATAGTCGGGATGGAGACCCAGTACTTC.

The chain employs TRBV19 and TRBJ2-5; 9 nucleotides align to TRBD1. The trim removed 7 bases at V and 0 bases at J, leaving 3 bases unmatched. Germline values: CDR1 LNHDA, CDR2 SQIVND (reference sequence). The CDR3 is 14 amino acids. The CDR3 here is CASNRDRDQETQYF. The CDR3 region has the DNA TGTGCCAGTAACCGGGACAGGGACCAAGAGACCCAGTACTTC.

The chain employs TRBV5-6 and TRBJ2-6, with D perhaps matching TRBD1 (7 bases). The V end lost 3 bases, the J end lost 1 base, and 17 bases lay between the germline ends. There are 18 residues in the CDR3. From germline, CDR1 is SGHDT and CDR2 YYEEEE. Here the CDR3 DNA reads TGTGCCAGCAGCTCCAGAGTCAGGGGGGAATCTGGGGCCAACGTCCTGACTTTC. Translating it yields CASSSRVRGESGANVLTF.

This clone was recorded a few times. The rearrangement uses TRBV3-1 (or the pseudogene TRBV3-2) and TRBJ1-1; no clear D. Germline-derived CDR1 and CDR2 are LGHDT and YNNKEL (reference sequence). This CDR3 comprises 13 residues. Deletions cut 6 bases from V and 1 base from J, with 9 bases between. CDR3 bases: TGTGCCAGCAGTTACTATACGAACACTGAAGCTTTCTTT. The encoded protein is CASSYYTNTEAFF.

This clone was recorded once. The V and J genes are TRBV9 and TRBJ2-7; the D gene is possibly TRBD2 (6 bases). Germline V CDR1 and CDR2: SGDLS, YYNGEE. V lost 4 bases, J lost 3 bases, and 17 bases lay in between. This CDR3 has 15 residues. CDR3 coding DNA: TGTGCCAGCAGCCCCGAGGCCCGGGGGTACTACGAGCAGTACTTC. Encoded protein: CASSPEARGYYEQYF.

The chain has TRBV4-3 and TRBJ1-6; a possible D gene is TRBD1 (5 bases). Germline CDR1 is LGHNA and CDR2 is YSLEER. The CDR3 totals 18 residues. V was clipped by 5 bases and J by 4 bases, with 21 bases between them. The CDR3 spells CASSSRQKGRHYNSPLHF. The CDR3 DNA follows: TGCGCCAGCAGCTCCCGTCAAAAGGGGCGACATTATAATTCACCCCTCCACTTT.

This clone came up once. This chain joins TRBV7-8 and TRBJ1-2, with 10 bases lining up with TRBD1. The CDR3 totals 16 residues. V dropped 5 bases and J dropped 4; count of bases not matched to a gene: 10. Germline assignment: CDR1 SGHVS and CDR2 FQNEAQ. The DNA of the CDR3 is TGTGCCAGCAGCAGGGGACAGGGGCGACGGGTCTATGGCTACACCTTC. Protein sequence: CASSRGQGRRVYGYTF.

V is TRBV2 and J is TRBJ2-5; a weak D match, TRBD2 (5 bases). With 4 bases removed from V and 5 bases from J, the gap between germline ends came to 8 bases. Germline CDR1 SNHLY, CDR2 FYNNEI. This CDR3 region has 12 residues. The CDR3 DNA follows: TGTGCCAGCAGTGCGGGGTGGGAGACCCAGTACTTC. Translated: CASSAGWETQYF. Drawing the rest from reference TRBV2 and TRBJ2-5, the complete variable domain is EPEVTQTPSHQVTQMGQEVILRCVPISNHLYFYWYRQILGQKVEFLVSFYNNEISEKSEIFDDQFSVERPDGSNFTLKIRSTKLEDSAMYFCASSAGWETQYFGPGTRLLVL.

The chain couples TRBV3-1 (or the pseudogene TRBV3-2) to TRBJ1-5; 9 nucleotides agree with TRBD1. Germline V gene sequence: CDR1 LGHDT, CDR2 YNNKEL (reference sequence). The V segment lost 6 bases and the J segment 4 bases; nucleotides outside the gene matches: 7. The CDR3 loop spans 15 amino acids. The CDR3 protein is CASRAGQGDNQPQHF. DNA of the CDR3: TGTGCCAGCAGGGCGGGACAGGGTGATAATCAGCCCCAGCATTTT.

The chain links TRBV7-9 to TRBJ1-2; a weak D match, TRBD1 (5 bases). With 1 base removed from V and 0 bases from J, the gap between germline ends came to 12 bases. The CDR3 is 16 residues long. The germline V gene has CDR1 SEHNR and CDR2 FQNEAQ (reference sequence). The CDR3 loop reads CASSLGWRGANYGYTF. The DNA of the CDR3 is TGTGCCAGCAGCTTAGGCTGGAGGGGAGCTAACTATGGCTACACCTTC.

V and J are TRBV19 and TRBJ2-1, with 7 positions matching TRBD2. V lost 5 bases and J lost 3; bases outside the gene matches: 7. Germline CDR1 reads LNHDA; CDR2 reads SQIVND (reference sequence). The CDR3 covers 15 residues. The CDR3 loop reads CASSQTSLFYNEQFF. CDR3 bases: TGTGCCAGTAGTCAGACTAGCCTATTCTACAATGAGCAGTTCTTC.

This clone was seen once. This chain joins TRBV3-1 (or the pseudogene TRBV3-2) and TRBJ2-7; a possible D gene is TRBD1 (6 bases). Germline V gene data show CDR1 as LGHDT and CDR2 as YNNKEL (reference sequence). This CDR3 has 15 residues. Trimming removed 4 bases at V and 5 bases at J, with 18 bases between. The CDR3, as DNA: TGTGCCAGCAGCCCAAGGGGGTTAGAGGGCAACGAGCAGTACTTC. Protein sequence: CASSPRGLEGNEQYF.

J is TRBJ1-4 and V is TRBV3-1 (or the pseudogene TRBV3-2); D ambiguous. The CDR3 sequence is 12 residues long. Trimming cost V 1 base and J 13 bases, with 10 bases left between them. Germline CDR1 and CDR2: LGHDT and YNNKEL (reference sequence). The CDR3 protein is CASSQGWPGLFF. The CDR3 DNA reads as TGTGCCAGCAGCCAAGGTTGGCCTGGACTGTTTTTT.

This clone was recorded a few times. This chain connects TRBV7-9 to TRBJ1-2, with 7 bases that match TRBD1. V gave up 1 base and J gave up 8 bases; unmatched junction bases: 4. Germline loops: CDR1 SEHNR, CDR2 FQNEAQ (reference sequence). The CDR3 consists of 13 residues. This CDR3 is CASSLERDRGYTF. The CDR3 region has the DNA TGTGCCAGCAGCTTAGAGAGGGACAGAGGCTACACCTTC. The complete variable domain, with remaining parts taken from reference TRBV7-9 and TRBJ1-2, reads DTGVSQNPRHKITKRGQNVTFRCDPISEHNRLYWYRQTLGQGPEFLTYFQNEAQLEKSRLLSDRFSAERPKGSFSTLEIQRTEQGDSAMYLCASSLERDRGYTFGSGTRLTVV.

This clone was recorded only once. This chain uses TRBV3-1 (or the pseudogene TRBV3-2) with TRBJ1-5, with a weak D call TRBD1 (6 bases). Trimming took 4 bases from V and 6 from J, leaving 13 bases between them. The CDR3 has 14 residues. Germline-derived CDR1 and CDR2 are LGHDT and YNNKEL (reference sequence). The CDR3 is CASSLQGETQPQHF. For the CDR3, the DNA is TGTGCCAGCAGCCTACAGGGAGAAACTCAGCCCCAGCATTTT.